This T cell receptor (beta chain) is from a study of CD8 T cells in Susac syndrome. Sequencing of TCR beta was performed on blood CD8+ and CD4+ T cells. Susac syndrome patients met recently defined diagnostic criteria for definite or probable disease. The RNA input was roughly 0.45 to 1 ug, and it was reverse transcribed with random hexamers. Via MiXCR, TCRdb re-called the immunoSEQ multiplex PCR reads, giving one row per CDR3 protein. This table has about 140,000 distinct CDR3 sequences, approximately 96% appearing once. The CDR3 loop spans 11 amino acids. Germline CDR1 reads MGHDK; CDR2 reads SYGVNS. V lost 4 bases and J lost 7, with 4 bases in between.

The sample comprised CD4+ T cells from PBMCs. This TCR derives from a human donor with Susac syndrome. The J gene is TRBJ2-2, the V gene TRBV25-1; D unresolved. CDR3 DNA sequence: TGTGCCAGCAGTGGCGGCGGGGAGCTGTTTTTT. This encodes CASSGGGELFF.